A single sample is the source of the 13 T cell receptor beta chains below, sequenced in a study of Graves' ophthalmopathy and Graves' hyperthyroidism. Transcripts of RNA were the source for amplifying TCR beta CDR3 regions. HTBI-primed RT-PCR formed the first round, and a multiplex PCR formed the second. TCRdb analysed the multiplex PCR reads with MiXCR anew, one entry per CDR3 protein. The repertoire includes about 1.2 million distinct CDR3 sequences, less than 45% of them detected once, and 11% sits in the top ten. Sequenced material: peripheral blood or thyroid tissue (not recorded which). Every receptor here comes from an adult man with Graves' hyperthyroidism.

The chain is built from TRBV12-3 or TRBV12-4 and TRBJ1-5; TRBD1 is a possible D gene (5 bases). The CDR3 has 14 amino acids. The V and J ends lost 3 bases and 3 bases respectively, with 9 bases between them. The CDR3 sequence: CASSFGQINQPQHF. The CDR3 coding sequence is TGTGCCAGCAGTTTTGGACAAATCAATCAGCCCCAGCATTTT.

As for this clonotype: At one of its ends the junction is not consistent with the germline gene, which may arise from a read error. This chain joins TRBV10-3 and TRBJ2-7; 10 positions agree with TRBD1. The CDR3 is 15 amino acids. Germline V CDR1 and CDR2: ENHRY, SYGVKD. CDR3 nucleotides: TGTGCCAGCAGTTTTGGGACAGGGGCGATTTACGAGCAGTACTTC. Protein product: CASSFGTGAIYEQYF.

A few counts support this clonotype. CDR3 sequence reads: CASSLGVSATGELFF. The DNA for the CDR3 is TGCGCCAGCAGCTTGGGGGTGTCGGCCACCGGGGAGCTGTTTTTT. The rearrangement joins TRBV5-1 to TRBJ2-2; D unclear. There are 15 residues in the CDR3. Trimming pared 0 bases from V and 4 bases from J, leaving 10 bases between. Germline V gives CDR1 SGHRS, CDR2 YFSETQ.

The J gene is TRBJ1-5, the V gene TRBV19; 8 positions match TRBD1. CDR3 length equals 15 residues. The J segment lost 4 bases and the V segment lost 10 bases, leaving 12 bases of the junction unmatched. Germline CDR1 LNHDA, CDR2 SQIVND (reference sequence). The CDR3 DNA sequence: TGTGCCAATACCCCGACAGGGGCCCCTAATCAGCCCCAGCATTTT. Translation gives CANTPTGAPNQPQHF.

This rearrangement joins TRBV2 to TRBJ2-7, with 8 bases identical to TRBD2. Germline V gene lookup returns CDR1 SNHLY and CDR2 FYNNEI. The CDR3 runs 14 residues. V was pared by 0 bases and J by 6 bases, with 4 bases of the junction left unmatched. The CDR3 sequence: CASSEAGRAREQYF. For the CDR3, the DNA is TGTGCCAGCAGTGAAGCCGGGAGGGCCCGCGAGCAGTACTTC.

In its sample, this clonotype was seen many times. J is TRBJ2-5 and V is TRBV19; no reliable D call. The germline V gene encodes CDR1 LNHDA and CDR2 SQIVND (reference sequence). The CDR3 is made up of 13 amino acids. Trimming removed 3 bases from V and 1 base from J, with 6 bases in between. Here the CDR3 DNA reads TGTGCCAGTAGTATCCCCAGCCAAGAGACCCAGTACTTC. It is translated as CASSIPSQETQYF.

The V and J genes are TRBV2 and TRBJ2-5, with TRBD1 matching 8 bases. The V segment lost 1 base and the J segment 5 bases; nucleotides outside the gene matches: 3. This CDR3 is 14 amino acids long. Germline CDR1 is SNHLY and CDR2 is FYNNEI. The CDR3 sequence is CASSEGTGLETQYF. CDR3 nucleotide sequence: TGTGCCAGCAGTGAAGGGACAGGGCTGGAGACCCAGTACTTC. Variable domain in full (rest from reference TRBV2 and TRBJ2-5): EPEVTQTPSHQVTQMGQEVILRCVPISNHLYFYWYRQILGQKVEFLVSFYNNEISEKSEIFDDQFSVERPDGSNFTLKIRSTKLEDSAMYFCASSEGTGLETQYFGPGTRLLVL.

V is TRBV29-1 and J is TRBJ2-4; D is perhaps TRBD1 or TRBD2 (5 bases each). The CDR3 totals 15 residues. Germline loops: CDR1 SQVTM, CDR2 ANQGSEA. V was trimmed by 2 bases and J by 9 bases, leaving 20 bases between them. The DNA of the CDR3 is TGCAGCGTTGAACGGGCAGAGTCTAGCCAGGGCATTCAGTACTTC. Its protein product is CSVERAESSQGIQYF.

The chain has TRBV7-7 and TRBJ2-5; D uncertain. The V gene lost 4 bases and the J gene lost 1 base, with 10 bases spanning the gap. Germline V lookup: CDR1 SSHAT, CDR2 FNYEAQ (reference sequence). This CDR3 has 14 amino acids. The CDR3 DNA reads as TGTGCCAGCAGCTCACCCGAGGCCCAAGAGACCCAGTACTTC. As protein: CASSSPEAQETQYF.

This clonotype was counted many times. The chain joins TRBV12-3 or TRBV12-4 to TRBJ1-4; D is undetermined. There are 11 residues in the CDR3. V shed 6 bases and J shed 7 bases, with 6 bases lying between them. The CDR3 here is CASRRVEKLFF. The CDR3 DNA reads TGTGCCAGCAGGAGGGTTGAAAAACTGTTTTTT.

This clonotype was seen more than once but under ten times. A junction boundary mismatches the germline segment, possibly from a read error. The chain uses TRBV7-9 and TRBJ2-7; maybe TRBD2 (6 bases). This CDR3 contains 14 residues. CDR1 and CDR2 (germline): SEHNR, FQNEAQ (reference sequence). The CDR3 DNA sequence: TGTGCCAGCAACTTAAACGGACTACCCTACGAGCAGTACTTC. Its protein product is CASNLNGLPYEQYF.

In this sample, this clonotype turned up a few times. The chain couples TRBV7-9 to TRBJ1-2; 9 bases align to TRBD1. The ends lost 5 bases at V and 2 bases at J; junction bases unmatched: 3. CDR3 length: 14 amino acids. Per germline, CDR1 SEHNR and CDR2 FQNEAQ (reference sequence). The CDR3 DNA reads TGTGCCAGCAGCGACGGGACAGGGAACTATGGCTACACCTTC. Its protein product is CASSDGTGNYGYTF.

The sample holds a few counts of this clonotype. V and J are TRBV4-3 and TRBJ2-2; D perhaps matches TRBD2 (5 bases). CDR1 and CDR2 (germline): LGHNA, YSLEER. Trimming shortened V by 2 bases and J by 0 bases, and 7 bases separated the two germline ends. There are 15 residues in the CDR3. CDR3 coding DNA: TGCGCCAGCAGCCAACAGCGGACGAACACCGGGGAGCTGTTTTTT. It specifies CASSQQRTNTGELFF.